These 10 T cell receptor beta chains came from one sample sequenced in a study of human T cells and chemical hapten exposure. TCRdb passed the RACE reads through MiXCR, listing each CDR3 protein once. This table has tens of thousands of distinct CDR3 sequences, 7.5% to 9.5% appearing once. Time point reported: patch test 2, 6 weeks after DPC sensitization. Documented treatment: therapeutic diphenylcyclopropenone sensitization with weekly scalp DPC. The source was whole blood, collected in connection with sensitization to the hapten diphenylcyclopropenone (DPC). These receptors were obtained from a woman in her 50s with alopecia areata. Some clones in this sample may be carry-over from other donors' samples.

The chain is built from TRBV28 and TRBJ1-5; no definite D call. The CDR3 sequence is 14 residues long. V was shortened by 2 bases and J by 3 bases, with 8 bases between the two germline ends. The germline gives CDR1 MDHEN, CDR2 SYDVKM. The CDR3 nucleotides are TGTGCCAGCAGTTTAGGCACCATCAATCAGCCCCAGCATTTT. Its translation: CASSLGTINQPQHF.

Many counts were recorded for this clonotype. The CDR3 nucleotides read TGCAGCGGGGGGGGGGGCCTGAACACTGAAGCTTTCTTT. Protein: CSGGGGLNTEAFF. V is TRBV29-1 and J is TRBJ1-1; maybe TRBD1 (6 bases). The CDR3 covers 13 residues. V was shortened by 7 bases and J by 0 bases, with 12 bases between the two germline ends. Looked up from germline, CDR1 is SQVTM and CDR2 is ANQGSEA.

This clonotype was seen at least ten times. The chain links TRBV5-8 to TRBJ1-5, with no clear D. The CDR3 has 14 residues. The V end was cut by 4 bases, the J end by 0 bases, with 8 bases between. From germline, CDR1 is SGHTS and CDR2 YDEGEE. In DNA, the CDR3 is TGTGCCAGCAGCGGGTTGGATAGCAATCAGCCCCAGCATTTT. Its protein product is CASSGLDSNQPQHF.

The chain recombines TRBV3-1 with TRBJ2-3; TRBD2 matches at 11 bases. CDR1 is LGHDT, CDR2 YNNKEL, per germline (reference sequence). There are 13 residues in the CDR3. J lost 6 bases, V lost 10 bases, and 6 bases had no gene match. The CDR3 is CAISGTSGDTQYF. In DNA form, the CDR3 reads TGTGCCATTTCCGGGACTAGCGGCGATACGCAGTATTTT.

This clonotype was observed a few times. The chain links TRBV7-9 to TRBJ2-7, with TRBD2 as a possible D gene (6 bases). The CDR3 contains 13 residues. Germline V lookup: CDR1 SEHNR, CDR2 FQNEAQ (reference sequence). Between the trimmed V and J ends, which lost 5 bases and 4 bases, there was a span of 12 bases. The CDR3 sequence is CASSKSEGYEQYF. The CDR3 DNA reads as TGTGCCAGCAGCAAATCGGAGGGTTACGAGCAGTACTTC. Full variable domain (missing parts from reference TRBV7-9 and TRBJ2-7): DTGVSQNPRHKITKRGQNVTFRCDPISEHNRLYWYRQTLGQGPEFLTYFQNEAQLEKSRLLSDRFSAERPKGSFSTLEIQRTEQGDSAMYLCASSKSEGYEQYFGPGTRLTVT.

A few counts support this clonotype. The rearrangement joins TRBV10-3 to TRBJ1-1, with 7 bases aligning to TRBD1. The CDR3 has 13 amino acids. Looked up from germline, CDR1 is ENHRY and CDR2 is SYGVKD. With V trimmed by 5 bases and J by 5 bases, 5 bases remained unmatched. In DNA form, the CDR3 reads TGTGCCATCAGTACAGGGGCTAGGACTGAAGCTTTCTTT. Amino acid sequence: CAISTGARTEAFF.

In this sample, this clonotype turned up a few times. The genes are TRBV20-1 and TRBJ2-1; TRBD2 matches 12 bases. V lost 7 bases, J lost 8 bases, and 9 bases stayed unmatched. The germline V gene has CDR1 DFQATT and CDR2 SNEGSKA (reference sequence). This CDR3 has 14 residues. CDR3 in amino acids: CSVPLAGGPDEQFF. For the CDR3, the DNA is TGCAGTGTCCCCCTAGCGGGAGGGCCAGATGAGCAGTTCTTC.

The DNA for the CDR3 is TGTGCCAGCAGTTTAGGGGCCGAAATTTCCTACGAGCAGTACTTC. It yields the protein CASSLGAEISYEQYF. This chain uses TRBV12-3 or TRBV12-4 with TRBJ2-7; D call uncertain. This CDR3 is 15 amino acids long. V lost 1 base and J lost 1, with 11 bases in between.

This clonotype was detected a few times. The V call is TRBV6-6, the J call TRBJ1-2; no firm D call. The CDR3 contains 13 residues. The V end was cut by 0 bases, the J end by 8 bases, with 10 bases between. Germline CDR1 reads MNHNY; CDR2 reads SVGAGI (reference sequence). Here the CDR3 DNA reads TGTGCCAGCAGTTACTCCTCCGCCAGCGGCTACACCTTC. Translating it yields CASSYSSASGYTF.

This clonotype was observed many times. The chain couples TRBV12-3 or TRBV12-4 to TRBJ1-5; D is unresolved. Trimming took 1 base from V and 6 from J, leaving 10 bases between them. The CDR3 length is 14 residues. The DNA of the CDR3 is TGTGCCAGCAGTTTAGACAGCTTAGGTCAGCCCCAGCATTTT. It encodes CASSLDSLGQPQHF.